This TCR beta chain was captured in a study of radiotherapy plus CTLA-4 blockade in lung cancer. Study summary: In roughly 17% of patients, objective responses were seen; approximately 30% had disease control. Study-wide points: Blood-borne expansion of tumor-derived TCR clones followed radiotherapy plus ipilimumab. The authors reported that early blood T cell clone dynamics, with interferon-beta, best predicted response.

The CDR3 has 17 residues. J lost 4 bases, V lost 3 bases, and 14 bases had no gene match. The germline CDR1 and CDR2 sequences are GTSNPN and SVGIG (reference sequence). On this clone: The antigen remains unidentified.

TCRdb keeps only in-frame clones here, not all; method: immunoSEQ multiplex PCR. The sample yields about 15,000 clones, approximately 87% seen once. V gene TRBV30 combines with J gene TRBJ2-5; TRBD2 agrees at 10 bases. The clonotype comes from a human donor with non-small cell lung cancer that progressed on radiotherapy plus ipilimumab. Some clones in this sample may be carry-over from other donors' samples. Sequenced material: peripheral blood, taken from a patient treated with radiotherapy plus ipilimumab. This CDR3 reads CAWRNVAIAGGGETQYF. For the CDR3, the DNA is TGTGCCTGGAGGAATGTTGCAATAGCGGGAGGCGGAGAGACCCAGTACTTC.